This paragraph reports one T cell receptor beta chain. The data belong to a study of T cells in localized non-small cell lung cancer. V shed 6 bases, J shed 4 bases, and the junction held 9 bases outside the gene matches. CDR3 length equals 15 residues. CDR1 LNHDA and CDR2 SQIVND come from the germline V gene (reference sequence). The table came from immunoSEQ multiplex PCR; TCRdb's copy has only in-frame clones and leaves some out. The table has about 26,000 clones, more than 85% seen once. The rearrangement joins TRBV19 to TRBJ1-1; TRBD1 matches 9 bases. The sample here was peripheral blood, taken before any cancer treatment. The receptor comes from a female donor over 55 with stage II squamous cell lung carcinoma. DNA for the CDR3: TGTGCCAGTAGAAGGGGGGGACAGGGACCCACTGAAGCTTTCTTT. The encoded protein is CASRRGGQGPTEAFF.